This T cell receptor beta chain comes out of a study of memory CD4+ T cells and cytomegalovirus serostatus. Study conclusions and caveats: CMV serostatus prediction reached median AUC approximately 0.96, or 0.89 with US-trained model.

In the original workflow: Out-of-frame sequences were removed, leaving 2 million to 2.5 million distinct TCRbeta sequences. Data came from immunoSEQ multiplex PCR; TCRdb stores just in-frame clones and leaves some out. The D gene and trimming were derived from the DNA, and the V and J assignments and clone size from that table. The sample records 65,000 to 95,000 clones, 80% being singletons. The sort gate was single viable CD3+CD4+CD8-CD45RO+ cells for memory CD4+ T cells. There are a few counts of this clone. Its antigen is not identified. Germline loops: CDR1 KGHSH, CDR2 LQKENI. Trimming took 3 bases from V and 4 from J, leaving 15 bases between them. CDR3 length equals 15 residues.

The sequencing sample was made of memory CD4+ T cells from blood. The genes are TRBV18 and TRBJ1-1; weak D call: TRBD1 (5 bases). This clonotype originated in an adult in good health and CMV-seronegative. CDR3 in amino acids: CASSPKEGHVTEAFF. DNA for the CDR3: TGTGCCAGCTCACCGAAGGAGGGGCATGTCACTGAAGCTTTCTTT.